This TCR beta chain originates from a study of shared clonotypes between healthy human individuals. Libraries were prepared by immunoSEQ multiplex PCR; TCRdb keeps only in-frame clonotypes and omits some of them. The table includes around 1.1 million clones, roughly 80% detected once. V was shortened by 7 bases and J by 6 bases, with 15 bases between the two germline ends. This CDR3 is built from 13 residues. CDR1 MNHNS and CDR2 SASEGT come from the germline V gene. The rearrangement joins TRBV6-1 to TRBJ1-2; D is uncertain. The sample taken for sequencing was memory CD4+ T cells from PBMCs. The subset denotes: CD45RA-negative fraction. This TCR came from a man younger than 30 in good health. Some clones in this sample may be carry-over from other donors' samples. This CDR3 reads CASTSRQDHGYTF. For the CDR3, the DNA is TGTGCCAGCACCTCGAGGCAGGATCATGGCTACACCTTC.